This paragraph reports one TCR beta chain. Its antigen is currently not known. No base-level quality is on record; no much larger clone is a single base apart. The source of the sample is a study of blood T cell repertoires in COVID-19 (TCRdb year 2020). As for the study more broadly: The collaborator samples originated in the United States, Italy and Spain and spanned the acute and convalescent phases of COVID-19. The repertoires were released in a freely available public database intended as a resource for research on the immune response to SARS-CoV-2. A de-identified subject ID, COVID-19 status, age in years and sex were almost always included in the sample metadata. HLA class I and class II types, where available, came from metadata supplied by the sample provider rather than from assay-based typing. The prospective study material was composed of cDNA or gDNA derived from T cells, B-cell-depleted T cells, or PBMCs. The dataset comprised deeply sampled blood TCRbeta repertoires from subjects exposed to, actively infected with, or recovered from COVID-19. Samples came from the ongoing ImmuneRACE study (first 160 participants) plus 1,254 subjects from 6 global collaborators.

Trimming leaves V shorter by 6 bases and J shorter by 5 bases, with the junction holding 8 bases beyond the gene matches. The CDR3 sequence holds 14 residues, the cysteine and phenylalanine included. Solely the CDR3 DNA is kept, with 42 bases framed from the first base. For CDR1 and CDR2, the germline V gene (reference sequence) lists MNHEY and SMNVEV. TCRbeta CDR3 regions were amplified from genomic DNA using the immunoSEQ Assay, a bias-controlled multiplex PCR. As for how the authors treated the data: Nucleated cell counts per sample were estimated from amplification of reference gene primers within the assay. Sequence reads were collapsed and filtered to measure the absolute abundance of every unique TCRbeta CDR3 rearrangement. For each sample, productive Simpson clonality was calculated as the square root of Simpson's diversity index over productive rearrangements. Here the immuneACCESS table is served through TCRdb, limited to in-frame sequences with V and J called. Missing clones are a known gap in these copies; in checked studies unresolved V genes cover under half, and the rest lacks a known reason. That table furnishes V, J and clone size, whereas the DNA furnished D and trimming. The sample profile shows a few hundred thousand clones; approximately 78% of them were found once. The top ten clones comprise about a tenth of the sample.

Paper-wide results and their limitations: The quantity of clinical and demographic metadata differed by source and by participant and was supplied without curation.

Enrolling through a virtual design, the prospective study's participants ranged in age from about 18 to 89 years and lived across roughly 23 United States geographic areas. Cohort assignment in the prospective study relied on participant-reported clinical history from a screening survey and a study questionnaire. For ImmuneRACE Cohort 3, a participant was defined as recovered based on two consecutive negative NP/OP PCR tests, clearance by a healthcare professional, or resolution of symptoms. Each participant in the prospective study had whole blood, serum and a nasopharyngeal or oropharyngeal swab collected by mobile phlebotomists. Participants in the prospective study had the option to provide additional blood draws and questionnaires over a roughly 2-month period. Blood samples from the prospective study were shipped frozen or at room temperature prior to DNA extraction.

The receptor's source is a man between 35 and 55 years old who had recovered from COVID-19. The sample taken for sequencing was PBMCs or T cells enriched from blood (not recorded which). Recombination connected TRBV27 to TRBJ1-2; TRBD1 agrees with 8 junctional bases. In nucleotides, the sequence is TGTGCCAGCAGCCGGACAGGGCAAGGGTATGGCTACACCTTC. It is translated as CASSRTGQGYGYTF.